A selection of T cell receptor beta chains follows, all from one sample in a study of blood T cell repertoires in COVID-19. Produced via immunoSEQ multiplex PCR; TCRdb's table is partial and in-frame only. The sample comprises approximately 250,000 clones, around 89% of which are singletons, and more than 3.5% rests with the top ten. Sequenced material: PBMCs or T cells enriched from blood (not recorded which). The origin of the receptors is a woman in her twenties or thirties who had recovered from COVID-19. Both conserved end residues are part of each CDR3. A D gene is named only where the DNA matches it firmly. Expanded clones get a size class; other rows say once, few or many, or leave the size out.

>TRBJ1-1|TRBV10-3|NA|NA
TGTGCCATCAGTGAGTATACAGGGTCGAACACTGAAGCTTTCTTT
CAISEYTGSNTEAFF
>TRBJ1-3|TRBV5-4|NA|TRBD1
TGTGCCAGCTATAACAGGGGAGGCTCTGGAAACACCATATATTTT
CASYNRGGSGNTIYF
>TRBJ2-2|TRBV27|NA|NA
TGTGCCAGCAGTCCCTTCTCCGGACACGTGAACACCGGGGAGCTGTTTTTT
CASSPFSGHVNTGELFF
>TRBJ2-2|TRBV7-2|NA|TRBD2
TGTGCCAGCACAGATGGCGGGAGGGCGGCCGGGGAGCTGTTTTTT
CASTDGGRAAGELFF
>TRBJ1-2|TRBV6-1|NA|TRBD1
TGTGCCAGCAGTGAATGGGCGGACAGGACGTACTCCTTCTCCTATGGCTACACCTTC
CASSEWADRTYSFSYGYTF
>TRBJ2-7|TRBV3-1/TRBV3-2|NA|TRBD2
TGTGCCAGCAGCCAAGATAAGGCTAGCGGGGTCTACGAGCAGTACTTC
CASSQDKASGVYEQYF
>TRBJ1-2|TRBV13|NA|TRBD1
TGTGCCAGCGGGAAACAGGGGAACTATGGCTACACCTTC
CASGKQGNYGYTF
>TRBJ1-2|TRBV20-1|NA|TRBD1
TGCAGTGCTAGTGGGATTCCCGGGACAGGGGATTCCTATGGCTACACCTTC
CSASGIPGTGDSYGYTF
>TRBJ2-1|TRBV30|NA|NA
TGTGCCTGGAGTTGGGGGACTGGGAGTGAGCAGTTCTTC
CAWSWGTGSEQFF
>TRBJ1-1|TRBV19|NA|TRBD1
TGTGCCAGTAGTATAGGGACAGGATGGGGGACTGAAGCTTTCTTT
CASSIGTGWGTEAFF
>TRBJ1-1|TRBV28|once|NA
TGTGCCAGCAGTCCTGCCGGCCCAGGAAATGAAGCTTTCTTT
CASSPAGPGNEAFF
>TRBJ2-6|TRBV7-6|once|NA
TGTGCCAGCAGCCGAACAAGCGTCCTGACTTTC
CASSRTSVLTF
>TRBJ2-3|TRBV10-3|NA|TRBD1
TGTGCCATCAGACTGGGGAGGGACAGGGATTCAGATACGCAGTATTTT
CAIRLGRDRDSDTQYF
>TRBJ2-7|TRBV5-4|once|NA
TGTGCCAGCAGCCGAGACAGTGGGACCTACGAGCAGTACTTC
CASSRDSGTYEQYF
>TRBJ2-7|TRBV7-3|NA|TRBD1
TGTGCCAGCAGCATCCATCCGGGACAGACCTACGAGCAGTACTTC
CASSIHPGQTYEQYF
>TRBJ1-1|TRBV9|NA|TRBD1
TGTGCCAGCAGCCCAGGACAGGGGGGAAGGGCTTTCTTT
CASSPGQGGRAFF
>TRBJ1-2|TRBV28|NA|TRBD1
TGTGCCAGCAGTTTAGGCTCCACAGGGGCAAACTATGGCTACACCTTC
CASSLGSTGANYGYTF
>TRBJ2-1|TRBV28|NA|NA
TGTGCCAGCAGCTTCAATGAGCAGTTCTTC
CASSFNEQFF
>TRBJ1-2|TRBV4-3|NA|TRBD1
TGCGCCAGCAGCAAGGACAGGGGGCGATCCGTCATTGGCTACACCTTC
CASSKDRGRSVIGYTF
>TRBJ1-1|TRBV7-2|NA|TRBD1
TGTGCCAGCAGCTTTGGGACAGGGAACACTGAAGCTTTCTTT
CASSFGTGNTEAFF
>TRBJ1-2|TRBV5-4|NA|TRBD1
TGTGCCAGCAGCTTGACAGGGGCTAACTATGGCTACACCTTC
CASSLTGANYGYTF
>TRBJ1-5|TRBV28|once|TRBD1
TGTGCCAGCAGTTTAACAGGGGGCAGTGGGGATCAGCCCCAGCATTTT
CASSLTGGSGDQPQHF
>TRBJ2-3|TRBV29-1|NA|TRBD1
TGCAGCGTTGCCCCAGGGGGCGGGTCAGATACGCAGTATTTT
CSVAPGGGSDTQYF
>TRBJ1-4|TRBV9|few|NA
TGTGCCAGCAGTACAGAAAATGAAAAACTGTTTTTT
CASSTENEKLFF
>TRBJ1-2|TRBV11-2|NA|NA
TGTGCCAGCAGCCCAAATGCGGGGCCACTTGGCTACACCTTC
CASSPNAGPLGYTF
>TRBJ2-2|TRBV24-1|NA|NA
TGTGCCACCAGCATACTGAACACCGGGGAGCTGTTTTTT
CATSILNTGELFF
>TRBJ2-5|TRBV4-3|NA|NA
TGCGCCAGCAGCCAAGGTCCGGGGGAGACCCAGTACTTC
CASSQGPGETQYF
>TRBJ1-3|TRBV7-2|NA|TRBD1
TGTGCCAGCAGCTTAAAAACAGGGGGTAGGAACACCATATATTTT
CASSLKTGGRNTIYF
>TRBJ1-1|TRBV9|NA|NA
TGTGCCAGCAGCGTAGGGATAGGGGCCTTATACACTGAAGCTTTCTTT
CASSVGIGALYTEAFF